This T cell receptor (beta chain) emerged from a study of blood T cells in healthy people across ages. Notes on the study in general: As age increased, TCR beta diversity per million T cells fell in a roughly linear fashion.

A remark on this clonotype: Its antigen is unknown. Possible read error: a much larger clone is one base away.

The CDR3 consists of 14 residues. V lost 3 bases and J lost 8, with 14 bases in between. Germline values: CDR1 MNHNY, CDR2 SVGAGI (reference sequence). Investigators took 9.5 to 10 milliliters of peripheral blood from every donor. Total RNA, at least 6 micrograms per sample, came from PBMCs. Combining a sample-barcoded 5' primer with a J-beta primer mix, a second PCR ran for about 7 to 11 cycles. One entry per CDR3 protein, called by TCRdb with MiXCR from the 5' RACE reads. This sample has under 750,000 distinct CDR3 sequences, with 45% to 55% found just once. This clonotype was obtained from a man older than 75 in good health. The chain couples TRBV6-6 to TRBJ2-4; D may match TRBD1 or TRBD2 (5 bases each). Sequencing was done on a sample of blood. For the CDR3, the DNA is TGTGCCAGCAGTTATCGAGGGGAAACGGACATTCAGTACTTC. It encodes CASSYRGETDIQYF.